This T cell receptor beta chain stems from a study of blood T cell repertoires in COVID-19. At the level of the study: T cells, B-cell-depleted T cells, or PBMCs provided the cDNA or gDNA that served as material.

Only a few counts were recorded for this clone. The ends lost 6 bases at V and 5 bases at J; junction bases unmatched: 6. The CDR3 totals 15 residues. Germline V gene sequence: CDR1 SNHLY, CDR2 FYNNEI. The data were produced by immunoSEQ multiplex PCR, yet TCRdb's version contains in-frame clones alone and is incomplete. In the table there are about 220,000 clones, 65% to 90% of which are singletons. Sequenced sample: peripheral blood. The chain combines TRBV2 with TRBJ2-1, with 11 bases identical to TRBD2. The receptor comes from a man aged 50 to 60 with active or convalescent COVID-19. The CDR3 region is CASRVAGGRDNEQFF. In DNA form, the CDR3 reads TGTGCCAGCAGGGTAGCGGGAGGGAGGGACAATGAGCAGTTCTTC.